The entry below describes one T cell receptor (delta chain). By its share of the sample, this clone is large (0.1 to 1%). Its antigen is not yet known. Base-call qualities are not available, and no considerably larger clone is one nucleotide away. The same CDR3 arises from other DNA sequences in this sample as well. The library was obtained by RT-PCR. Data came from an Illumina MiSeq. TCRdb reprocessed the public reads with the caller CATT; rows with the same DNA were merged afterwards. The sample records 2,500 to 3,000 delta-chain clones, about 1.8% of which are singletons. 30% to 45% of the sample lies in the top ten. The sample originates from a study of gamma-delta T cells after stem cell transplantation (dated by TCRdb to the mid-2010s). From a lookup of the germline V gene, CDR1 and CDR2 are GEAIGNYY and EKD. V drops 0 bases and J drops 0 bases, leaving 13 bases in between. The CDR3 runs 16 residues from the cysteine to the phenylalanine. The DNA shown is the 48-base CDR3, in frame from base 1.

The receptor was isolated from a human donor. It is not recorded whose cells these are; they may come from a transplant donor. Sequencing was performed on gamma-delta T cells. Rearrangement joined TRDV2 to TRDJ1, and perhaps TRDD3 as D gene, on 6 matching bases. This receptor carries the CDR3 CACDTLGGTYTDKLIF. The nucleotide sequence reads TGTGCCTGTGACACCTTGGGGGGTACCTACACCGATAAACTCATCTTT.